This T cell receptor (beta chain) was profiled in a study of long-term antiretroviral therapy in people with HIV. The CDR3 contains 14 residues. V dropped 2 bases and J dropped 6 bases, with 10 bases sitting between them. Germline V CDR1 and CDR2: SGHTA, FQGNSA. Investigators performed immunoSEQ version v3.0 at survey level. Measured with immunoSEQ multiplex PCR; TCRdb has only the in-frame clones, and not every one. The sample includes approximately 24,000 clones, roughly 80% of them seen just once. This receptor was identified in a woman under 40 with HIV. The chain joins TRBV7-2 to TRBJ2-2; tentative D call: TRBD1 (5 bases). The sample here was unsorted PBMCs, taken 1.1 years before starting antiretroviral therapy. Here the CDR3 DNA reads TGTGCCAGCAGCTTATCCGTGGGGCCCGGGGAGCTGTTTTTT. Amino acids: CASSLSVGPGELFF.